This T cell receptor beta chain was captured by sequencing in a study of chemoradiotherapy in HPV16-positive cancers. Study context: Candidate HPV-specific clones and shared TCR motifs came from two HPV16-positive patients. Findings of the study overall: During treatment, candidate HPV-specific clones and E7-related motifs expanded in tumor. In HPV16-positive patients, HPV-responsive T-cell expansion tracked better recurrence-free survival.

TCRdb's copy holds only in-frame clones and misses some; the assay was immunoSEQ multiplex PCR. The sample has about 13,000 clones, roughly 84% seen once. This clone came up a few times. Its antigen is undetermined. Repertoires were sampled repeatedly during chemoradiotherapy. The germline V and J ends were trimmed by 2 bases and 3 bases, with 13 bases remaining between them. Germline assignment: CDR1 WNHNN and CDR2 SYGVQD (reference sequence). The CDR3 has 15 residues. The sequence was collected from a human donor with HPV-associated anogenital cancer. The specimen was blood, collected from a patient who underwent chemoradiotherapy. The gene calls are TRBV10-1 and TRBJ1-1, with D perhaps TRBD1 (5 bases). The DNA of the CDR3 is TGCGCCAGCAGTGAGAACCCAGGGTCGTACACTGAAGCTTTCTTT. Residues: CASSENPGSYTEAFF.